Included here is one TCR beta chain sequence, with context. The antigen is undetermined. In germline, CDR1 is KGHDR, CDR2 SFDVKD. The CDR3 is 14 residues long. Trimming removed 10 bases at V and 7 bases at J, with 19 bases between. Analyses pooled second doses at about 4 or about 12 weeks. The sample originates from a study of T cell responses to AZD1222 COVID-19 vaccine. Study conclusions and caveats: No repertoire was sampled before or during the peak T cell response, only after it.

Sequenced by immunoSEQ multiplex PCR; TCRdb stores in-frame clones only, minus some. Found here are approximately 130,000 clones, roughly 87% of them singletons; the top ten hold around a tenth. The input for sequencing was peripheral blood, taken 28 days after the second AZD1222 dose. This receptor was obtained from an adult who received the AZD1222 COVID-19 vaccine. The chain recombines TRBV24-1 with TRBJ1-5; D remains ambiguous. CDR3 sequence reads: CATERVARIQPQHF. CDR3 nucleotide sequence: TGTGCCACGGAAAGGGTGGCCCGGATACAGCCCCAGCATTTT.